The 21 T cell receptor beta chains given below trace back to one sample, sequenced in a study of T cells after yellow fever vaccination. TCRdb re-derived calls from the 5' RACE reads in MiXCR, one entry per CDR3 protein. The table shows about 400,000 distinct CDR3 sequences, with roughly 11% occurring only once. The sequencing used PBMCs, collected on the day of the first yellow fever vaccination. The receptors come from a young man who received the YFV17D yellow fever vaccine.

The chain employs TRBV12-3 or TRBV12-4 and TRBJ2-3, with 8 positions matching TRBD2. V dropped 5 bases and J dropped 1; count of bases not matched to a gene: 8. The CDR3 totals 16 residues. The CDR3: CASSPLGGERTDTQYF. The CDR3 bases are TGTGCCAGCAGTCCCCTCGGGGGGGAGCGCACAGATACGCAGTATTTT.

The CDR3 nucleotides read TGTGCCAGCAGCAGGGACAGGGGGCAGTACAATGAGCAGTTCTTC. As protein: CASSRDRGQYNEQFF. V usage is TRBV7-8 and J usage is TRBJ2-1; TRBD1 matches 12 bases. The germline gives CDR1 SGHVS, CDR2 FQNEAQ. CDR3 length: 15 residues. V trimming: 5 bases; J trimming: 4 bases; junction bases outside the gene matches: 3.

The chain is built from TRBV9 and TRBJ2-5; 7 nucleotides agree with TRBD2. The CDR3 runs to 14 residues. Germline V gene data show CDR1 as SGDLS and CDR2 as YYNGEE. After removal of 0 bases from V and 2 bases from J, the junction contained 1 base not matched to a gene. The CDR3 sequence: CASSVEAGQETQYF. CDR3 sequence (DNA): TGTGCCAGCAGCGTAGAAGCGGGGCAAGAGACCCAGTACTTC.

V is TRBV4-1 and J is TRBJ2-7; no reliable D call. Trimming took 0 bases from V and 6 from J, leaving 9 bases between them. The V gene's germline CDR1 is MGHRA and CDR2 YSYEKL. The CDR3 is 13 amino acids. CDR3 sequence: CASSQDPGPEQYV. CDR3 bases: TGCGCCAGCAGCCAAGATCCGGGTCCCGAGCAGTACGTC.

This clonotype occurred many times. This sequence joins TRBV5-1 and TRBJ1-2; 12 nucleotides line up with TRBD1. This CDR3 is 15 amino acids long. V dropped 4 bases and J dropped 2; count of bases not matched to a gene: 3. CDR1 is SGHRS and CDR2 is YFSETQ in the germline V gene. The CDR3 loop reads CASSGTGGRNYGYTF. The CDR3 coding sequence is TGCGCCAGCAGCGGGACAGGGGGCCGGAACTATGGCTACACCTTC.

The J gene is TRBJ1-1, the V gene TRBV20-1, with TRBD1 identical over 7 bases. The germline V gene has CDR1 DFQATT and CDR2 SNEGSKA (reference sequence). The CDR3 totals 13 residues. V was clipped by 8 bases and J by 3 bases; unmatched bases: 9. In DNA, the CDR3 is TGCAGTACGAACAGGGGTGGGTACACTGAAGCTTTCTTT. Encoded protein: CSTNRGGYTEAFF.

V and J are TRBV24-1 and TRBJ2-5; TRBD2 matches 7 bases. J was trimmed by 2 bases and V by 2 bases; bases with no gene match: 10. The CDR3 extends over 17 amino acids. Germline V gives CDR1 KGHDR, CDR2 SFDVKD. CDR3 region: CATSDSPSSGVQETQYF. CDR3 DNA: TGTGCCACCAGTGATTCGCCCTCCAGCGGGGTACAAGAGACCCAGTACTTC.

This rearrangement joins TRBV5-1 to TRBJ1-6; maybe TRBD1 (5 bases). The CDR3 extends over 13 amino acids. The V gene's germline CDR1 is SGHRS and CDR2 YFSETQ. V lost 7 bases to trimming and J lost 10 bases, with 15 bases between them. CDR3 residues: CASGTQGSSPLHF. For the CDR3, the DNA is TGCGCCAGCGGAACCCAGGGTAGCTCACCCCTCCACTTT. The whole variable domain, filled in from reference TRBV5-1 and TRBJ1-6, reads KAGVTQTPRYLIKTRGQQVTLSCSPISGHRSVSWYQQTPGQGLQFLFEYFSETQRNKGNFPGRFSGRQFSNSRSEMNVSTLELGDSALYLCASGTQGSSPLHFGNGTRLTVT.

This clonotype was observed many times. This chain uses TRBV7-2 with TRBJ1-1; D not resolved. Germline values: CDR1 SGHTA, CDR2 FQGNSA. This CDR3 is built from 13 residues. V lost 5 bases and J 2 bases, leaving 9 bases between the germline ends. The CDR3 sequence is CASSRLYNTEAFF. The CDR3 DNA sequence: TGTGCCAGCAGCCGATTATACAACACTGAAGCTTTCTTT. The complete variable domain, with remaining parts taken from reference TRBV7-2 and TRBJ1-1, reads GAGVSQSPSNKVTEKGKDVELRCDPISGHTALYWYRQSLGQGLEFLIYFQGNSAPDKSGLPSDRFSAERTGGSVSTLTIQRTQQEDSAVYLCASSRLYNTEAFFGQGTRLTVV.

This clonotype turned up a few times. The V gene is TRBV7-8, the J gene TRBJ1-4, with TRBD1 identical over 12 bases. Germline V gene sequence: CDR1 SGHVS, CDR2 FQNEAQ. This CDR3 spans 18 amino acids. Unmatched junction bases numbered 15, after V lost 5 bases and J lost 8 bases. CDR3 nucleotide sequence: TGTGCCAGCAGCCAGCGGGGTCCGGGACAGGGGGCTCGGGAAAAACTGTTTTTT. Protein sequence: CASSQRGPGQGAREKLFF. The full variable domain, with the rest looked up from reference TRBV7-8 and TRBJ1-4, is GAGVSQSPRYKVAKRGQDVALRCDPISGHVSLFWYQQALGQGPEFLTYFQNEAQLDKSGLPSDRFFAERPEGSVSTLKIQRTQQEDSAVYLCASSQRGPGQGAREKLFFGSGTQLSVL.

This clonotype has only one observation. The chain combines TRBV7-6 with TRBJ2-5; TRBD1 agrees at 10 bases. Trimming removed 3 bases from V and 5 bases from J; junction bases left unmatched: 9. The V gene's germline CDR1 is SGHVS and CDR2 FNYEAQ. The CDR3 covers 16 residues. The CDR3: CASSFTGTGAEETQYF. The CDR3 nucleotides read TGTGCCAGCAGCTTCACCGGGACAGGGGCAGAGGAGACCCAGTACTTC.

This clonotype was counted a few times. The chain is built from TRBV7-3 and TRBJ2-1; D not certain. The CDR3 sequence is 14 residues long. V was cut by 0 bases and J by 6 bases, with 9 bases left in between. The germline V gene has CDR1 SGHTA and CDR2 FQGTGA. The CDR3 nucleotides are TGTGCCAGCAGCTTAACAGCCACTCCCAATGAGCAGTTCTTC. Residues: CASSLTATPNEQFF.

V gene TRBV24-1 combines with J gene TRBJ2-2, with TRBD1 identical over 9 bases. V gave up 9 bases and J gave up 1 base; unmatched junction bases: 2. This CDR3 is built from 14 residues. The germline V gene encodes CDR1 KGHDR and CDR2 SFDVKD. The CDR3 spells CATGGQGNTGELFF. The CDR3 region has the DNA TGTGCCACCGGGGGACAGGGGAACACCGGGGAGCTGTTTTTT.

The table lists this clonotype with many counts. This chain uses TRBV6-5 with TRBJ2-7; D is uncertain. Germline CDR1 reads MNHEY; CDR2 reads SVGAGI. Trimming took 0 bases from V and 7 from J, leaving 16 bases between them. The CDR3 covers 15 residues. The CDR3 nucleotides read TGTGCCAGCAGTTACTCCGGACGTACCCGGCGAGAGCAGTACTTC. Translating gives CASSYSGRTRREQYF.

The gene calls are TRBV7-2 and TRBJ2-3; tentatively, D is TRBD2 (7 bases). Per germline, CDR1 SGHTA and CDR2 FQGNSA. The CDR3 contains 17 residues. Trimming shortened V by 1 base and J by 5 bases, and 19 bases separated the two germline ends. The chain's CDR3 is CASSLGLAGGGEDTQYF. The CDR3, as DNA: TGTGCCAGCAGCTTAGGATTAGCTGGCGGGGGCGAAGATACGCAGTATTTT.

The rearrangement links TRBV19 to TRBJ1-2, with D tentatively TRBD1 (6 bases). The CDR3 runs 12 residues. The V end lost 7 bases, the J end lost 8 bases, and 14 bases lay between the germline ends. Germline V lookup: CDR1 LNHDA, CDR2 SQIVND (reference sequence). The CDR3, as DNA: TGTGCCAGTACCTTCGGGGGGCCGGGCTACACCTTC. Protein: CASTFGGPGYTF.

The J gene is TRBJ2-1, the V gene TRBV27, with 8 bases identical to TRBD1. This CDR3 is built from 16 residues. V dropped 2 bases and J dropped 7; count of bases not matched to a gene: 10. CDR1 is MNHEY, CDR2 SMNVEV, per germline (reference sequence). The CDR3, as DNA: TGTGCCAGCAGTTTAACTCCGACAGGGGTAATAAATGAGCAGTTCTTC. It specifies CASSLTPTGVINEQFF.

The chain recombines TRBV11-2 with TRBJ1-2; perhaps TRBD1 as D (5 bases). The CDR3 has 17 residues. The V end was cut by 5 bases, the J end by 0 bases, with 19 bases between. In germline, CDR1 is SGHAT, CDR2 FQNNGV. CDR3 nucleotide sequence: TGTGCCAGCAGCACAACCCCGGGACGGCTCCCTAACTATGGCTACACCTTC. Encoded protein: CASSTTPGRLPNYGYTF.

This rearrangement joins TRBV7-9 to TRBJ2-4; D assignment may be TRBD1 or TRBD2 (6 bases each). The germline V gene has CDR1 SEHNR and CDR2 FQNEAQ (reference sequence). V was clipped by 3 bases and J by 8 bases, with 14 bases between them. This CDR3 comprises 14 residues. In nucleotides, the CDR3 is TGTGCCAGCAGCTTGATGGAGGGGGAGGACATTCAGTACTTC. This sequence encodes CASSLMEGEDIQYF.

This clonotype occurred a few times. The rearrangement uses TRBV15 and TRBJ2-7, with 12 nucleotides matching TRBD2. CDR1 is LNHNV and CDR2 is YYDKDF in the germline V gene (reference sequence). J gave up 4 bases and V 0 bases, and 7 bases lay outside the gene matches. CDR3 length: 17 residues. CDR3 residues: CATSRELAGGKQYEQYF. CDR3 in DNA: TGTGCCACCAGCAGAGAACTAGCGGGGGGAAAACAGTACGAGCAGTACTTC.

This clonotype has only a few counts. The chain recombines TRBV10-3 with TRBJ2-4, with D unresolved. The germline V and J ends were trimmed by 6 bases and 3 bases, with 15 bases remaining between them. Germline V lookup: CDR1 ENHRY, CDR2 SYGVKD. This CDR3 region has 15 residues. The CDR3 here is CAISSFGSGKNIQYF. The CDR3 DNA follows: TGTGCCATCAGCAGCTTCGGGTCAGGCAAAAACATTCAGTACTTC.